The rows below give T cell receptor beta chains drawn from one sample of a study of T cells in Graves' hyperthyroidism and ophthalmopathy. TCRdb re-called the multiplex PCR reads with MiXCR, one entry per CDR3 protein. The sample has about 350,000 distinct CDR3 sequences; about 14% are singletons. The specimen was blood. The receptors here all came from a woman in her twenties or thirties with Graves' hyperthyroidism. Each CDR3 is given with its conserved first and last residue. The order of the fields is CDR3 DNA, CDR3 protein, J gene, D gene, V gene, clone size. A D gene is named only where the DNA matches it firmly. Rows may omit the clone size; those that give it use once, few, many or a size class.

cdr3_nt: TGTGCCAGCAGCTTAGTACACTCGATCCTGGGGGAGCTGTTTTTT
cdr3_aa: CASSLVHSILGELFF
j_call: TRBJ2-2
d_call: NA
v_call: TRBV11-2
clone_size: many

cdr3_nt: TGCAGTGCCACGCCCCCGGGACTAGCGAACGAGCAGTACTTC
cdr3_aa: CSATPPGLANEQYF
j_call: TRBJ2-7
d_call: TRBD2
v_call: TRBV20-1
clone_size: NA

cdr3_nt: TGTGCCAGCAGTTCCCGGACAGGGGTGGAGAACACTGAAGCTTTCTTT
cdr3_aa: CASSSRTGVENTEAFF
j_call: TRBJ1-1
d_call: TRBD1
v_call: TRBV28
clone_size: many

cdr3_nt: TGTGCCAGCAGTCCATTTTCTGGGACAGGGTATACATACGAGCAGTACTTC
cdr3_aa: CASSPFSGTGYTYEQYF
j_call: TRBJ2-7
d_call: TRBD1
v_call: TRBV6-1
clone_size: many

cdr3_nt: TGTGCCAGCAGCGCCCGCGGACTAGCGGTTACAGCGGAGCAGTTCTTC
cdr3_aa: CASSARGLAVTAEQFF
j_call: TRBJ2-1
d_call: TRBD2
v_call: TRBV9
clone_size: few

cdr3_nt: TGCGCCAGCAGTGAGGGGAGGACAGGGGTATACACTGAAGCTTTCTTT
cdr3_aa: CASSEGRTGVYTEAFF
j_call: TRBJ1-1
d_call: TRBD1
v_call: TRBV10-1
clone_size: many

cdr3_nt: TGTGCCAGCAGCTTAGCAGTTGTTACCGGGGAGCTGTTTTTT
cdr3_aa: CASSLAVVTGELFF
j_call: TRBJ2-2
d_call: NA
v_call: TRBV7-2
clone_size: few

cdr3_nt: TGTGCCAGCAGCCAAGATCTTCCCCTAGCGGGAGGATTCTACGAGCAGTACTTC
cdr3_aa: CASSQDLPLAGGFYEQYF
j_call: TRBJ2-7
d_call: TRBD2
v_call: TRBV4-2
clone_size: NA

cdr3_nt: TGTGCCAGTTCAAACCTACACGGCTACGAGCAGTACTTC
cdr3_aa: CASSNLHGYEQYF
j_call: TRBJ2-7
d_call: NA
v_call: TRBV19
clone_size: NA

cdr3_nt: TGTGCCAGCACCCCCATCCAGGGAGAGACCCAGTACTTC
cdr3_aa: CASTPIQGETQYF
j_call: TRBJ2-5
d_call: NA
v_call: TRBV6-2/TRBV6-3
clone_size: NA

cdr3_nt: TGTGCCAGCAGCCAATCCCCCAGGGCTAGCGGTTTTTTCGAGCAGTACTTC
cdr3_aa: CASSQSPRASGFFEQYF
j_call: TRBJ2-7
d_call: TRBD2
v_call: TRBV16
clone_size: few

cdr3_nt: TGTGCCAGCAGTTTACAGGGATCGAACACTGAAGCTTTCTTT
cdr3_aa: CASSLQGSNTEAFF
j_call: TRBJ1-1
d_call: NA
v_call: TRBV27
clone_size: many

cdr3_nt: TGCAGTGCCCGAGCGGAGGGCCGGTACGAGCAGTACTTC
cdr3_aa: CSARAEGRYEQYF
j_call: TRBJ2-7
d_call: NA
v_call: TRBV20-1
clone_size: many

cdr3_nt: TGTGCCAGCAGTTTCGCGGGGGGAAACACCATATATTTT
cdr3_aa: CASSFAGGNTIYF
j_call: TRBJ1-3
d_call: NA
v_call: TRBV27
clone_size: many

cdr3_nt: TGTGCCAGCAGTACCAGCGGGAGGGCCCTCGAGACCCAGTACTTC
cdr3_aa: CASSTSGRALETQYF
j_call: TRBJ2-5
d_call: TRBD2
v_call: TRBV5-6
clone_size: NA

cdr3_nt: TGTGCCACCCTGGACAGGGCGAATCAGCCCCAGCATTTT
cdr3_aa: CATLDRANQPQHF
j_call: TRBJ1-5
d_call: TRBD1
v_call: TRBV6-1
clone_size: NA

cdr3_nt: TGTGCCAGCAGCTTAACGTCGACGGGACAGGAGCCCGCCGAGCAGTACTTC
cdr3_aa: CASSLTSTGQEPAEQYF
j_call: TRBJ2-7
d_call: TRBD1
v_call: TRBV7-3
clone_size: NA

cdr3_nt: TGTGCCAGCAGCTCGCGAACAGGCCTCTTTCTGGGGGGCTACACCTTC
cdr3_aa: CASSSRTGLFLGGYTF
j_call: TRBJ1-2
d_call: NA
v_call: TRBV13
clone_size: NA

cdr3_nt: TGTGCCACCAGTGACCGCGGTGGGGGGACCACCGGCGAGCAGTACTTC
cdr3_aa: CATSDRGGGTTGEQYF
j_call: TRBJ2-7
d_call: NA
v_call: TRBV24-1
clone_size: NA

cdr3_nt: TGTGCCACCAGCAGAGATCGGGCGGGAGGCTCGCAGTATTTT
cdr3_aa: CATSRDRAGGSQYF
j_call: TRBJ2-3
d_call: TRBD2
v_call: TRBV15
clone_size: few

cdr3_nt: TGTGCCAGCAGTTTCGCCTGGCTAGCGGGAGATAGCAAAAACATTCAGTACTTC
cdr3_aa: CASSFAWLAGDSKNIQYF
j_call: TRBJ2-4
d_call: TRBD2
v_call: TRBV28
clone_size: many

cdr3_nt: TGTGCCAGCAGACCAGACAGGACTCAGCCCCAGCATTTT
cdr3_aa: CASRPDRTQPQHF
j_call: TRBJ1-5
d_call: NA
v_call: TRBV6-1
clone_size: many

cdr3_nt: TGCAGTGCTAGAGATTCAAGCCAGGGACGGAATAATGAAAAACTGTTTTTT
cdr3_aa: CSARDSSQGRNNEKLFF
j_call: TRBJ1-4
d_call: NA
v_call: TRBV20-1
clone_size: few

cdr3_nt: TGTGCCACCAAGAGGAATTTCGGGGGGACCTACGAGCAGTACTTC
cdr3_aa: CATKRNFGGTYEQYF
j_call: TRBJ2-7
d_call: TRBD2
v_call: TRBV6-1
clone_size: NA

cdr3_nt: TGCAGCGTTGTGGTCAGGGGGAGGAACACTGAAGCTTTCTTT
cdr3_aa: CSVVVRGRNTEAFF
j_call: TRBJ1-1
d_call: TRBD1
v_call: TRBV29-1
clone_size: many

cdr3_nt: TGTGCCAGTAGTCCTTACCGGACGGTGAACACTGAAGCTTTCTTT
cdr3_aa: CASSPYRTVNTEAFF
j_call: TRBJ1-1
d_call: NA
v_call: TRBV19
clone_size: few

cdr3_nt: TGCAGTGCAAGGACTGCTGGGGCCAACGTCCTGACTTTC
cdr3_aa: CSARTAGANVLTF
j_call: TRBJ2-6
d_call: NA
v_call: TRBV20-1
clone_size: many

cdr3_nt: TGTGCCAGCAGCTTAGTTCGGGCAGAGCTAAATGAAGCTTTCTTT
cdr3_aa: CASSLVRAELNEAFF
j_call: TRBJ1-1
d_call: NA
v_call: TRBV7-6
clone_size: many

cdr3_nt: TGTGCCAGCAGTCGCGGGAGGGAGGGTAATGAGCAGTTCTTC
cdr3_aa: CASSRGREGNEQFF
j_call: TRBJ2-1
d_call: TRBD2
v_call: TRBV2
clone_size: many

cdr3_nt: TGTGCCAGCAGTTACTCGATTTTGGAAGGGGAGCGTGATGGCTACACCTTC
cdr3_aa: CASSYSILEGERDGYTF
j_call: TRBJ1-2
d_call: NA
v_call: TRBV6-2/TRBV6-3
clone_size: many

cdr3_nt: TGCAGTGCTAGAGGTCGCAGAAAAACTAACTATGGCTACACCTTC
cdr3_aa: CSARGRRKTNYGYTF
j_call: TRBJ1-2
d_call: NA
v_call: TRBV20-1
clone_size: NA

cdr3_nt: TGTGCCAGCAGTTACACAGCCGGCACAGATACGCAGTATTTT
cdr3_aa: CASSYTAGTDTQYF
j_call: TRBJ2-3
d_call: NA
v_call: TRBV7-9
clone_size: NA

cdr3_nt: TGTGCCAGCAGCACCCCCTTGGAGACCCGCTCCTACGAGCAGTACTTC
cdr3_aa: CASSTPLETRSYEQYF
j_call: TRBJ2-7
d_call: NA
v_call: TRBV6-2/TRBV6-3
clone_size: many

cdr3_nt: TGTGCCAGCAGCGGGTCTTCGGATGAGCAGTTCTTC
cdr3_aa: CASSGSSDEQFF
j_call: TRBJ2-1
d_call: NA
v_call: TRBV11-2
clone_size: NA

cdr3_nt: TGTGCCAGCAGTTACGACGATTCAGGGGGCGGCCGACCTGGCTACACCTTC
cdr3_aa: CASSYDDSGGGRPGYTF
j_call: TRBJ1-2
d_call: TRBD1
v_call: TRBV6-5
clone_size: many

cdr3_nt: TGCAGTGCTAGAGATGGCCCCTCCAGTTTCCAGTTCTTC
cdr3_aa: CSARDGPSSFQFF
j_call: TRBJ2-1
d_call: NA
v_call: TRBV20-1
clone_size: many

cdr3_nt: TGTGCCAGCAGCTTAAGGAGGGAGACCCAGTACTTC
cdr3_aa: CASSLRRETQYF
j_call: TRBJ2-5
d_call: NA
v_call: TRBV7-2
clone_size: many

cdr3_nt: TGCGCCAGCAGCCAAGAATCGCGACAGCATATGGAGGGCTACACCTTC
cdr3_aa: CASSQESRQHMEGYTF
j_call: TRBJ1-2
d_call: NA
v_call: TRBV4-1
clone_size: NA

cdr3_nt: TGCAGCGCTAAGGGGACAGGGGCCATGGAGGCCCAGTACTTC
cdr3_aa: CSAKGTGAMEAQYF
j_call: TRBJ2-5
d_call: TRBD1
v_call: TRBV20-1
clone_size: many

cdr3_nt: TGTGCCAGCGGGAAGATTTCAGATACGCAGTATTTT
cdr3_aa: CASGKISDTQYF
j_call: TRBJ2-3
d_call: NA
v_call: TRBV27
clone_size: few

cdr3_nt: TGTGCCAGCAGCTTAATGCGGTCATCTAATACGCAGTATTTT
cdr3_aa: CASSLMRSSNTQYF
j_call: TRBJ2-3
d_call: NA
v_call: TRBV7-2
clone_size: many

cdr3_nt: TGTGCCAGCAGCCCGGGCGCTTTCTTT
cdr3_aa: CASSPGAFF
j_call: TRBJ1-1
d_call: NA
v_call: TRBV7-9
clone_size: NA

cdr3_nt: TGTGCCAGCTCACCACCGTCAGAGTATGGCTACACCTTC
cdr3_aa: CASSPPSEYGYTF
j_call: TRBJ1-2
d_call: NA
v_call: TRBV18
clone_size: NA

cdr3_nt: TGCAGCGTTGTGCCGGGGTCCCACGAGCAGTACTTC
cdr3_aa: CSVVPGSHEQYF
j_call: TRBJ2-7
d_call: NA
v_call: TRBV29-1
clone_size: few